The 11 T cell receptor beta chains reported below all come from one sample, sequenced in a study of PD-L1 blockade in urothelial cancer (dated by TCRdb to about 2017). The meaning of the sample's time point label: pretreatment peripheral blood. Preparation of the library involved the immunoSEQ multiplex PCR assay. In its TCRdb copy, this immuneACCESS table keeps in-frame sequences only and misses some clones. Where compared with another copy, unresolved V genes explain less than half of these, and the others have no known cause. The sample table shows roughly 120,000 clones, and about 88% are seen once. Together, the top ten hold roughly 3.2% of the sample. Here the sequenced sample was PBMCs, taken around atezolizumab (anti-PD-L1) treatment. The receptors shown here come from a man aged 50-60 years with urothelial cancer.

The rearrangement joins TRBV5-6 to TRBJ1-1, with TRBD1 matching 7 bases. V dropped 1 base and J dropped 0; count of bases not matched to a gene: 3. The CDR3 runs to 15 residues. CDR1 and CDR2 from the germline V gene are SGHDT and YYEEEE. The CDR3 bases are TGTGCCAGCAGCTTGCTAGACAGGGTGAACACTGAAGCTTTCTTT. Its translation is CASSLLDRVNTEAFF.

The chain has TRBV18 and TRBJ1-4, with 10 positions matching TRBD1. The CDR3 spans 16 residues. The junction had 12 bases not matched to a gene; V was cut back by 6 bases and J by 8 bases. CDR1 is KGHSH and CDR2 is LQKENI in the germline V gene. The DNA for the CDR3 is TGTGCCAGCTCGCCTCCGCGACAGGGGGCAACGGAAAAACTGTTTTTT. It specifies CASSPPRQGATEKLFF.

The V and J genes are TRBV5-4 and TRBJ2-5; 15 bases align to TRBD2. The CDR3 has 15 amino acids. CDR1 and CDR2 from the germline V gene are SGHNT and YYREEE (reference sequence). The junction had 1 base not matched to a gene; V was cut back by 3 bases and J by 4 bases. CDR3 in amino acids: CASSSGLAGGETQYF. The CDR3 nucleotides are TGTGCCAGCAGCTCGGGACTAGCGGGAGGAGAGACCCAGTACTTC.

This clone was counted a few times. The chain combines TRBV5-5 with TRBJ2-7; TRBD2 matches 7 bases. Losses at the gene ends were 1 base for V and 7 bases for J; bases not matched to a gene: 8. CDR1 SGHKS and CDR2 YYEKEE come from the germline V gene (reference sequence). The CDR3 has 14 amino acids. CDR3 DNA sequence: TGTGCCAGCAGCTTGAATTTCGGGGGGAGGGAGCAGTACTTC. Encoded protein: CASSLNFGGREQYF.

The chain employs TRBV2 and TRBJ2-3; 10 positions agree with TRBD2. The CDR3 sequence is 14 residues long. V shed 6 bases, J shed 2 bases, and the junction held 2 bases outside the gene matches. The germline V gene has CDR1 SNHLY and CDR2 FYNNEI. The CDR3 here is CASRLAGTTDTQYF. Here the CDR3 DNA reads TGTGCCAGCAGACTAGCGGGAACCACAGATACGCAGTATTTT. Full variable domain (rest looked up from reference TRBV2 and TRBJ2-3): EPEVTQTPSHQVTQMGQEVILRCVPISNHLYFYWYRQILGQKVEFLVSFYNNEISEKSEIFDDQFSVERPDGSNFTLKIRSTKLEDSAMYFCASRLAGTTDTQYFGPGTRLTVL.

The chain employs TRBV2 and TRBJ2-4; possible D gene TRBD1, 6 bases. Germline V lookup: CDR1 SNHLY, CDR2 FYNNEI. CDR3 size: 15 residues. Trimming shortened V by 3 bases and J by 1 base, and 10 bases separated the two germline ends. The CDR3 sequence: CASSEPGVAKNIQYF. The CDR3, as DNA: TGTGCCAGCAGTGAGCCAGGGGTGGCCAAAAACATTCAGTACTTC.

The chain carries TRBV7-9 and TRBJ2-1; tentative D call: TRBD2 (6 bases). Germline values: CDR1 SEHNR, CDR2 FQNEAQ (reference sequence). The CDR3 length is 17 residues. V lost 4 bases and J 3 bases, leaving 19 bases between the germline ends. The CDR3 here is CASSSVRAGPSYNEQFF. The CDR3 nucleotides read TGTGCCAGCAGCTCCGTACGGGCGGGACCAAGCTACAATGAGCAGTTCTTC. Filled out from reference TRBV7-9 and TRBJ2-1, the complete variable domain reads DTGVSQNPRHKITKRGQNVTFRCDPISEHNRLYWYRQTLGQGPEFLTYFQNEAQLEKSRLLSDRFSAERPKGSFSTLEIQRTEQGDSAMYLCASSSVRAGPSYNEQFFGPGTRLTVL.

The gene calls are TRBV5-1 and TRBJ2-2; D is ambiguous. CDR1 and CDR2 from the germline V gene are SGHRS and YFSETQ. Trimming removed 0 bases at V and 2 bases at J, with 5 bases between. The CDR3 length is 14 residues. CDR3 amino acids: CASSLVQNTGELFF. CDR3 nucleotide sequence: TGCGCCAGCAGCTTGGTTCAAAACACCGGGGAGCTGTTTTTT. Based on the CDR3 plus reference TRBV5-1 and TRBJ2-2, the full variable domain is KAGVTQTPRYLIKTRGQQVTLSCSPISGHRSVSWYQQTPGQGLQFLFEYFSETQRNKGNFPGRFSGRQFSNSRSEMNVSTLELGDSALYLCASSLVQNTGELFFGEGSRLTVL.

The rearrangement links TRBV28 to TRBJ2-1; tentative D call: TRBD2 (5 bases). CDR1 is MDHEN, CDR2 SYDVKM, per germline. The ends were cut back, 8 bases at V and 7 bases at J, with 18 bases in the middle. There are 14 residues in the CDR3. The CDR3 loop reads CASGSVPRGNEQFF. The CDR3 DNA is TGTGCCAGCGGAAGCGTGCCCCGCGGGAATGAGCAGTTCTTC. The variable domain in full, completed from reference TRBV28 and TRBJ2-1, reads DVKVTQSSRYLVKRTGEKVFLECVQDMDHENMFWYRQDPGLGLRLIYFSYDVKMKEKGDIPEGYSVSREKKERFSLILESASTNQTSMYLCASGSVPRGNEQFFGPGTRLTVL.

The chain combines TRBV2 with TRBJ1-4; perhaps TRBD1 as D (6 bases). The V and J ends lost 10 bases and 2 bases respectively, with 11 bases between them. CDR3 length: 13 residues. Germline CDR1 reads SNHLY; CDR2 reads FYNNEI. This chain's CDR3 is CATRGKTNEKLFF. DNA of the CDR3: TGTGCCACCAGGGGCAAGACTAATGAAAAACTGTTTTTT.

This clone was observed a handful of times. The V and J genes are TRBV5-5 and TRBJ2-4; TRBD2 matches 13 bases. J lost 2 bases, V lost 9 bases, and 14 bases had no gene match. This CDR3 comprises 18 residues. Germline lookup yields CDR1 SGHKS and CDR2 YYEKEE (reference sequence). The CDR3 reads CATRSGLAGDGTKNIQYF. The CDR3 coding sequence is TGTGCCACTCGAAGTGGACTAGCGGGAGATGGGACCAAAAACATTCAGTACTTC.